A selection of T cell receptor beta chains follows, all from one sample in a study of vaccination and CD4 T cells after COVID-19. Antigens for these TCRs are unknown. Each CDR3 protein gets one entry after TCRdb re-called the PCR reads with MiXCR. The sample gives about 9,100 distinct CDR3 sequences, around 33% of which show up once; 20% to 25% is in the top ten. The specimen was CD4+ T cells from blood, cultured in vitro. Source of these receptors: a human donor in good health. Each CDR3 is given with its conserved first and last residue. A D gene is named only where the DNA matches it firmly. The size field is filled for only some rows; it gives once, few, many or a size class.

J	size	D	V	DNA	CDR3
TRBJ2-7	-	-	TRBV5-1	TGCGCCAGCAGCTTGGATGCGGTAGCCTACGAGCAGTACTTC	CASSLDAVAYEQYF
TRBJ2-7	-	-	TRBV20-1	TGCAGTGCTAGAGATTTGTTAACAGGCGGGAACTATTACGAGCAGTACTTC	CSARDLLTGGNYYEQYF
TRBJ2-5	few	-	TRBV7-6	TGTGCCAGCAGCTTAACCGGGGGAGAGACCCAGTACTTC	CASSLTGGETQYF
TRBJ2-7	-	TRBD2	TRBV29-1	TGCAGCGCCAGTCGCCGGGGGGACGGGGAGCAGTACTTC	CSASRRGDGEQYF
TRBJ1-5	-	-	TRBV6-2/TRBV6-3	TGTGCCAGCAGTTTGTTAACAGGGAGTAGCAATCAGCCCCAGCATTTT	CASSLLTGSSNQPQHF
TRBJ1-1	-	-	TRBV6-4	TGTGCCAGCAGCATGACCCAACAGACTGAAGCTTTCTTT	CASSMTQQTEAFF
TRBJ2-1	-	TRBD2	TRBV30	TGTGCCTGGAGTGCGGAGGGGAGGGGCGGAGCGAACTACAATGAGCAGTTCTTC	CAWSAEGRGGANYNEQFF
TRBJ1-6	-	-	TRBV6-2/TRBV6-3	TGTGCCAGCAGTTACGGAAGGGATAGAAGCTCCTATAATTCACCCCTCCACTTT	CASSYGRDRSSYNSPLHF
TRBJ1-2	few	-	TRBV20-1	TGCAGTGCTCCCCTCGACTATGGCTACACCTTC	CSAPLDYGYTF
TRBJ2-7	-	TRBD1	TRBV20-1	TGCAGTACTAAAGGGACAGGGGCCCCCTACGAGCAGTACTTC	CSTKGTGAPYEQYF
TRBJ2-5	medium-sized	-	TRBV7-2	TGTGCCAGCAGCTCCGCGGGACAGCCGGCGGAGACCCAGTACTTC	CASSSAGQPAETQYF
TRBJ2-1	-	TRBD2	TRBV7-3	TGTGCCAGTCAGCGGGGGAGCTCCTACAATGAGCAGTTCTTC	CASQRGSSYNEQFF
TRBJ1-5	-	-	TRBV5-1	TGCGCCAGCAGCGAAGACACCCAGGGGCCCCAGCATTTT	CASSEDTQGPQHF
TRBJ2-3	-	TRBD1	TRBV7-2	TGTGCCAGCAGCCAACAGGTCGGGACAGATACGCAGTGTTTT	CASSQQVGTDTQCF
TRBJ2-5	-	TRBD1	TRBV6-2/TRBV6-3	TGTGCCAGCAGTTCCGGCAGGGGGCGGGAGACCCAGTACTTC	CASSSGRGRETQYF
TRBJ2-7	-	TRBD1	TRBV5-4	TGTGCCAGCAGCTTACAGGGGCGTCGTGGCTACGAGCAGTACTTC	CASSLQGRRGYEQYF